The 19 T cell receptor beta chains reported below all come from one sample, sequenced in a study of T cells in localized non-small cell lung cancer (dated by TCRdb to 2018 to 2020). The method was the immunoSEQ multiplex PCR assay. This immuneACCESS table, as held by TCRdb, lists in-frame sequences with V and J called but not all clones. Of the missing ones, under half trace to an unresolved V gene in checked studies; the others have no known cause. This sample holds tens of thousands of clones; 88% were observed only once. The ten largest clones represent 20% to 25% of the sample. Sequences were derived from peripheral blood, sampled before any cancer treatment. These receptors were collected from a woman aged 40 to 75 with stage I squamous cell lung carcinoma.

The chain recombines TRBV10-3 with TRBJ1-6; no clear D gene. V shed 3 bases and J shed 10 bases, with 10 bases lying between them. This CDR3 is built from 13 residues. The germline gives CDR1 ENHRY, CDR2 SYGVKD. The CDR3 DNA follows: TGTGCCATCAGTGAAGTGGGTGGCTCACCCCTCCACTTT. It specifies CAISEVGGSPLHF.

A few counts support this clone. This sequence joins TRBV4-1 and TRBJ2-3; either TRBD1 or TRBD2 may supply D (5 bases each). Germline V gives CDR1 MGHRA, CDR2 YSYEKL. V was pared by 0 bases and J by 0 bases, with 16 bases between. This CDR3 is 18 amino acids long. CDR3 residues: CASSQDFRPGASTDTQYF. Here the CDR3 DNA reads TGCGCCAGCAGCCAAGATTTTCGGCCCGGGGCAAGCACAGATACGCAGTATTTT.

V and J are TRBV6-6 and TRBJ1-5; maybe TRBD1 (5 bases). The length of the CDR3 is 14 residues. With 2 bases removed from V and 4 bases from J, the gap between germline ends came to 9 bases. CDR1 and CDR2 from the germline V gene are MNHNY and SVGAGI (reference sequence). The CDR3 region has the DNA TGTGCCAGCAGTTACGGGCAGGGAAATCAGCCCCAGCATTTT. This gives the protein CASSYGQGNQPQHF.

The chain uses TRBV27 and TRBJ1-1, with D maybe TRBD1 (6 bases). Per germline, CDR1 MNHEY and CDR2 SMNVEV (reference sequence). CDR3 length equals 14 residues. V was clipped by 4 bases and J by 6 bases, with 15 bases between them. In nucleotides, the CDR3 is TGTGCCAGCAGTTCCTCTACAGGGAAGGCTGAAGCTTTCTTT. As protein: CASSSSTGKAEAFF.

The genes are TRBV6-5 and TRBJ1-1, with 8 bases lining up with TRBD1. Germline CDR1 and CDR2: MNHEY and SVGAGI. With V trimmed by 4 bases and J by 7 bases, 14 bases remained unmatched. The CDR3 spans 16 residues. CDR3 in DNA: TGTGCCAGCAGTTTATCCGGGACAGGAACTCCACTTGAAGCTTTCTTT. This encodes CASSLSGTGTPLEAFF.

The rearrangement links TRBV2 to TRBJ2-4; D is unresolved. Germline V gene sequence: CDR1 SNHLY, CDR2 FYNNEI. The length of the CDR3 is 10 residues. V shed 3 bases and J shed 11 bases, with 5 bases lying between them. CDR3 sequence (DNA): TGTGCCAGCAGTGATATGGTTCAGTACTTC. The encoded protein is CASSDMVQYF.

The chain employs TRBV5-4 and TRBJ2-2, with 8 positions matching TRBD2. Losses at the gene ends were 4 bases for V and 0 bases for J; bases not matched to a gene: 5. CDR1 and CDR2 from the germline V gene are SGHNT and YYREEE (reference sequence). The CDR3 sequence is 16 residues long. The CDR3 reads CASSMGGLANTGELFF. For the CDR3, the DNA is TGTGCCAGCAGCATGGGGGGACTAGCGAACACCGGGGAGCTGTTTTTT. Full variable domain (remainder filled in from reference TRBV5-4 and TRBJ2-2): ETGVTQSPTHLIKTRGQQVTLRCSSQSGHNTVSWYQQALGQGPQFIFQYYREEENGRGNFPPRFSGLQFPNYSSELNVNALELDDSALYLCASSMGGLANTGELFFGEGSRLTVL.

This chain links TRBV29-1 with TRBJ1-1, with D possibly TRBD1 on 6 matching bases. The CDR3 loop spans 12 amino acids. Trimming took off 3 bases at V and 5 bases at J, with 10 bases between the two ends. Germline V gives CDR1 SQVTM, CDR2 ANQGSEA. In DNA form, the CDR3 reads TGCAGCGTTGAGAAGGGGGGGACTGAAGCTTTCTTT. Protein: CSVEKGGTEAFF.

The V and J genes are TRBV7-6 and TRBJ2-3; no clear D. Per germline, CDR1 SGHVS and CDR2 FNYEAQ. V gave up 1 base and J gave up 0 bases, with 11 bases separating them. This CDR3 contains 16 residues. CDR3 coding DNA: TGTGCCAGCAGCTTAGTGGGCAGGCGGAGCACAGATACGCAGTATTTT. This translates into CASSLVGRRSTDTQYF.

Only one count was recorded for this clone. The chain has TRBV10-3 and TRBJ1-3, with TRBD1 identical over 7 bases. The CDR3 spans 14 residues. Germline V CDR1 and CDR2: ENHRY, SYGVKD. Unmatched junction bases numbered 4, after V lost 8 bases and J lost 0 bases. The CDR3 DNA sequence: TGTGCCATCCGGACAGGAAGCTCTGGAAACACCATATATTTT. Translation gives CAIRTGSSGNTIYF.

The rearrangement uses TRBV5-1 and TRBJ1-1; perhaps TRBD1 as D (6 bases). Germline CDR1 and CDR2: SGHRS and YFSETQ. The CDR3 totals 18 residues. V shed 0 bases and J shed 1 base, with 19 bases lying between them. This CDR3 reads CASSLVGAQATSNTEAFF. CDR3 nucleotides: TGCGCCAGCAGCTTGGTGGGGGCGCAGGCTACCTCGAACACTGAAGCTTTCTTT.

The chain combines TRBV4-2 with TRBJ2-2, with D perhaps given as TRBD1 or TRBD2 (5 bases each). The CDR3 runs to 15 residues. Germline V gene lookup returns CDR1 LGHNA and CDR2 YNFKEQ. V was shortened by 2 bases and J by 3 bases, with 10 bases between the two germline ends. The chain's CDR3 is CASSQRDRDTGELFF. The CDR3 region has the DNA TGTGCCAGCAGCCAACGGGACCGAGACACCGGGGAGCTGTTTTTT.

The chain carries TRBV18 and TRBJ1-1; D ambiguous. V was trimmed by 2 bases and J by 6 bases, leaving 10 bases between them. CDR3 length: 13 amino acids. The germline gives CDR1 KGHSH, CDR2 LQKENI. The CDR3 coding sequence is TGTGCCAGCTCACCAAAAGTCGCCGCTGAAGCTTTCTTT. The encoded protein is CASSPKVAAEAFF.

J is TRBJ2-7 and V is TRBV6-1; 16 bases line up with TRBD2. V trimming: 7 bases; J trimming: 5 bases; junction bases outside the gene matches: 2. From germline, CDR1 is MNHNS and CDR2 SASEGT. The CDR3 spans 14 residues. As DNA, the CDR3 is TGTGCCAGCATGGGACTAGCGGGGGGGGACGAGCAGTACTTC. Protein sequence: CASMGLAGGDEQYF.

J is TRBJ2-5 and V is TRBV2; 8 bases are a match to TRBD2. Germline V gene data show CDR1 as SNHLY and CDR2 as FYNNEI. After removal of 7 bases from V and 4 bases from J, the junction contained 8 bases not matched to a gene. This CDR3 has 14 amino acids. The chain's CDR3 is CASTLGGGGETQYF. CDR3 sequence (DNA): TGTGCCAGCACCCTCGGGGGGGGCGGAGAGACCCAGTACTTC.

This clone was detected only a few times. The V gene is TRBV14, the J gene TRBJ1-1; D uncertain. Germline V gives CDR1 SGHDN, CDR2 FVKESK. The CDR3 is made up of 13 amino acids. V was clipped by 5 bases and J by 1 base, with 8 bases between them. CDR3 sequence (DNA): TGTGCCAGCAGCGTACAGCCGAACACTGAAGCTTTCTTT. Protein product: CASSVQPNTEAFF. Supplemented by reference TRBV14 and TRBJ1-1, the full variable domain reads EAGVTQFPSHSVIEKGQTVTLRCDPISGHDNLYWYRRVMGKEIKFLLHFVKESKQDESGMPNNRFLAERTGGTYSTLKVQPAELEDSGVYFCASSVQPNTEAFFGQGTRLTVV.

The DNA of the CDR3 is TGTGCCAGCAAAGAGGCGTCGTCCTACGAGCAGTACTTC. Residues: CASKEASSYEQYF. The chain combines TRBV7-9 with TRBJ2-7; D not certain. The germline V gene encodes CDR1 SEHNR and CDR2 FQNEAQ (reference sequence). The V end lost 7 bases, the J end lost 1 base, and 11 bases lay between the germline ends. CDR3 length: 13 residues.

The sample holds one count of this clone. The chain recombines TRBV19 with TRBJ2-7; TRBD1 aligns across 7 bases. Germline trimming cut 3 bases from V and 6 bases from J; bases unmatched to any gene: 8. CDR3 length: 14 residues. Germline loops: CDR1 LNHDA, CDR2 SQIVND (reference sequence). Here the CDR3 DNA reads TGTGCCAGTAGTATGGAAGGGGGCTGGGGCGAGCAGTACTTC. Its protein is CASSMEGGWGEQYF.

This clone appeared a single time. The rearrangement joins TRBV30 to TRBJ1-1, with 8 bases that match TRBD1. The CDR3 length is 16 residues. V was clipped by 2 bases and J by 0 bases; unmatched bases: 8. Germline loops: CDR1 GTSNPN, CDR2 SVGIG (reference sequence). CDR3 sequence reads: CAWSPLGTGLNTEAFF. In DNA, the CDR3 is TGTGCCTGGAGTCCTCTCGGGACAGGATTGAACACTGAAGCTTTCTTT.